This T cell receptor beta chain was sequenced in a study of T-cell memory formation after mild COVID-19. Study information: There were largely donor-specific TCR clusters.

TCRdb processed the 5' RACE reads anew with MiXCR; each CDR3 protein has one entry. This table holds a few hundred thousand distinct CDR3 sequences, roughly a fifth found once. The CDR3 is made up of 15 amino acids. The germline CDR1 and CDR2 sequences are SQVTM and ANQGSEA. J lost 5 bases, V lost 2 bases, and 7 bases had no gene match. Comments on this clonotype: Its specificity is unknown.

The study's findings and limits: Among contracting clones, CD4+ were mainly CM/EM and CD8+ enriched in EMRA. From day 15 to 85, contracting clones were balanced between CD4 and CD8, whereas later expanders leaned toward CD4+.

The sequencing sample was made of PBMCs or a T cell subset sorted from them (not recorded which). This chain joins TRBV29-1 and TRBJ2-5, with 11 bases lining up with TRBD1. The receptor was derived from a man aged 18 to 29 who had mild COVID-19 (a few samples of this study predate the infection). Cell type and time point are not known. CDR3 nucleotides: TGCAGCGTTGAATTAGGACAGGGGGCGAGGGAGACCCAGTACTTC. Amino acid sequence: CSVELGQGARETQYF.